This passage covers 9 T cell receptor beta chains from one sample sequenced in a study of OX40 agonist ivuxolimab in advanced cancers. Clones were read by immunoSEQ multiplex PCR, and TCRdb kept only the in-frame ones, dropping some. Here the sample spans approximately 94,000 clones, 89% being singletons. The source was CD4+ or CD8+ T cells sorted from blood, collected in a trial of the OX40 agonist ivuxolimab. The receptor set was obtained from an adult with an advanced solid tumor such as melanoma, head and neck, liver or kidney cancer.

The CDR3 coding sequence is TGCGCCAGCAGCTTAACTAGCGGGGGGGCCGGAGATACGCAGTATTTT. The encoded protein is CASSLTSGGAGDTQYF. The chain recombines TRBV5-1 with TRBJ2-3, with TRBD2 matching over 13 bases. This CDR3 contains 16 residues. The V gene's germline CDR1 is SGHRS and CDR2 YFSETQ. V lost 2 bases, J lost 5 bases, and 5 bases stayed unmatched. Variable domain in full (rest from reference TRBV5-1 and TRBJ2-3): KAGVTQTPRYLIKTRGQQVTLSCSPISGHRSVSWYQQTPGQGLQFLFEYFSETQRNKGNFPGRFSGRQFSNSRSEMNVSTLELGDSALYLCASSLTSGGAGDTQYFGPGTRLTVL.

The chain carries TRBV7-3 and TRBJ1-5; D is undetermined. Trimming stripped 2 bases from V and 4 bases from J, with 15 bases between. The CDR3 consists of 16 residues. Germline V gene data show CDR1 as SGHTA and CDR2 as FQGTGA. CDR3 residues: CASSLEGATPNQPQHF. Written as DNA, the CDR3 is TGTGCCAGCAGCTTAGAGGGTGCGACACCAAATCAGCCCCAGCATTTT.

The gene calls are TRBV7-9 and TRBJ2-3, with D maybe TRBD2 (7 bases). CDR1 and CDR2 from the germline V gene are SEHNR and FQNEAQ (reference sequence). V gave up 0 bases and J gave up 2 bases, with 9 bases separating them. This CDR3 spans 15 amino acids. The CDR3 region is CASSLAGGPTDTQYF. The DNA for the CDR3 is TGTGCCAGCAGCTTAGCGGGGGGGCCCACAGATACGCAGTATTTT.

The V and J genes are TRBV2 and TRBJ1-1; weak D call: TRBD1 (5 bases). CDR1 is SNHLY, CDR2 FYNNEI, per germline. V lost 5 bases, J lost 1 base, and 8 bases lay in between. CDR3 size: 13 residues. CDR3 bases: TGTGCCAGCAGTATTGGACAGAACACTGAAGCTTTCTTT. It specifies CASSIGQNTEAFF.

This sequence joins TRBV19 and TRBJ2-1; D gene ambiguous. Trimming stripped 0 bases from V and 6 bases from J, with 9 bases between. Germline lookup yields CDR1 LNHDA and CDR2 SQIVND (reference sequence). The CDR3 has 14 residues. The CDR3 protein is CASSIDYFGNEQFF. DNA of the CDR3: TGTGCCAGTAGTATAGATTACTTTGGCAATGAGCAGTTCTTC.

This chain connects TRBV14 to TRBJ2-1, with 8 bases aligning to TRBD2. The CDR3 is 16 amino acids. From germline, CDR1 is SGHDN and CDR2 FVKESK. V was clipped by 0 bases and J by 4 bases; unmatched bases: 5. CDR3 region: CASSQDAGGAYNEQFF. CDR3 coding DNA: TGTGCCAGCAGCCAAGATGCGGGGGGCGCTTACAATGAGCAGTTCTTC.

The chain employs TRBV29-1 and TRBJ1-5, with D perhaps matching TRBD1 (5 bases). Per germline, CDR1 SQVTM and CDR2 ANQGSEA. Between the trimmed V and J ends, which lost 5 bases and 9 bases, there was a span of 17 bases. This CDR3 is 13 amino acids long. DNA of the CDR3: TGCAGCGTTTGGGACCGCATCGGGGGGCCCCAGCATTTT. Protein sequence: CSVWDRIGGPQHF.

The chain joins TRBV7-9 to TRBJ1-5; 8 nucleotides match TRBD1. CDR3 length: 16 amino acids. The germline V gene has CDR1 SEHNR and CDR2 FQNEAQ (reference sequence). The V segment lost 3 bases and the J segment 2 bases; nucleotides outside the gene matches: 6. CDR3 amino acids: CASSLATGGGNQPQHF. The DNA for the CDR3 is TGTGCCAGCAGCTTGGCTACAGGGGGTGGCAATCAGCCCCAGCATTTT.

The chain uses TRBV25-1 and TRBJ2-1, with D uncertain. The CDR3 has 14 amino acids. The ends were cut back, 4 bases at V and 7 bases at J, with 14 bases in the middle. Per germline, CDR1 MGHDK and CDR2 SYGVNS. CDR3 region: CASSGRTVQNEQFF. Written as DNA, the CDR3 is TGTGCCAGCAGTGGGAGAACGGTACAGAATGAGCAGTTCTTC.